The 3 T cell receptor beta chains below were found in one sample sequenced in a study of vaccination and CD4 T cells after COVID-19. These TCRs' antigens remain unknown. Sample treatment: roughly nine-day PBMC culture with coronavirus spike peptide pools or control peptides (ViraFEST assay). CD4+ T cells that had been cultured provided DNA sequenced with the Oncomine TCR Beta short-read assay. One entry per CDR3 protein, called by TCRdb with MiXCR from the PCR reads. The repertoire holds 5,800 or so distinct CDR3 sequences, with around two thirds as singletons. The material sequenced was CD4+ T cells from blood, cultured in vitro. The source is a human donor who had recovered from COVID-19.

The J gene is TRBJ2-3, the V gene TRBV2; 10 bases map to TRBD1. In germline, CDR1 is SNHLY, CDR2 FYNNEI. This CDR3 has 14 amino acids. Trimming removed 9 bases from V and 5 bases from J; junction bases left unmatched: 8. Written as DNA, the CDR3 is TGTGCCAGTACTCGACAGGGGGCTGGAGATACGCAGTATTTT. Encoded protein: CASTRQGAGDTQYF.

The V gene is TRBV7-3, the J gene TRBJ1-1; unclear D gene. Trimming shortened V by 4 bases and J by 0 bases, and 18 bases separated the two germline ends. CDR3 length: 17 amino acids. Germline values: CDR1 SGHTA, CDR2 FQGTGA. The CDR3 DNA is TGTGCCAGCAGCTCCAAGCTTAATGCGCACCTGAACACTGAAGCTTTCTTT. This translates into CASSSKLNAHLNTEAFF. Full variable domain (remainder filled in from reference TRBV7-3 and TRBJ1-1): GAGVSQTPSNKVTEKGKYVELRCDPISGHTALYWYRQSLGQGPEFLIYFQGTGAADDSGLPNDRFFAVRPEGSVSTLKIQRTERGDSAVYLCASSSKLNAHLNTEAFFGQGTRLTVV.

The chain is built from TRBV6-2 or TRBV6-3 and TRBJ1-2, with D possibly TRBD1 on 5 matching bases. The length of the CDR3 is 20 residues. Trimming shortened V by 3 bases and J by 4 bases, and 30 bases separated the two germline ends. Per the germline V gene, CDR1 is MNHEY and CDR2 is SVGEGT. Here the CDR3 reads CASSYRARADVPGGAYGYTF. DNA of the CDR3: TGTGCCAGCAGTTATCGGGCCAGGGCTGACGTTCCAGGAGGGGCCTATGGCTACACCTTC.